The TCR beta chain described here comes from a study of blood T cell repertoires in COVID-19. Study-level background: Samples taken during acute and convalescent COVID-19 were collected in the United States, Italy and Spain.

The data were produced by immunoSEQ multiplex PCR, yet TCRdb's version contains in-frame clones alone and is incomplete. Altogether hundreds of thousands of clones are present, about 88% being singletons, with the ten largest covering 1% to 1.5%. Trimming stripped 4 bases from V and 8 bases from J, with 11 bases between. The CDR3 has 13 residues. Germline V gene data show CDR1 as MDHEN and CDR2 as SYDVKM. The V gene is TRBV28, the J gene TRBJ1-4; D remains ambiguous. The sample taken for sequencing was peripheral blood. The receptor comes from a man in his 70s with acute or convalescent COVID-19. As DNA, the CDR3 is TGTGCCAGCAGTTCCCCGTCAGGAGAAAAACTGTTTTTT. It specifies CASSSPSGEKLFF.